The sequence of this T cell receptor beta chain was determined in a study of Ad26.COV2.S vaccination and SARS-CoV-2 variants. Background on the study: Enrolled in COV1001, the donor was in the Ad26.COV2.S trial arm, which received the vaccine. Administration of Ad26.COV2.S was intramuscular, either once or twice 56 days apart.

CDR1 and CDR2 from the germline V gene are SGHAT and FQNNGV. This CDR3 spans 16 amino acids. The V gene end was trimmed by 1 base and the J gene end by 1 base; junction bases not matched to a gene: 3. Measured with immunoSEQ multiplex PCR; TCRdb has only the in-frame clones, and not every one. The sample has about 390,000 clones; roughly nine tenths are singletons. Indicated treatment: around 19 received Ad26.COV2.S at low or high dose, single or two shots; roughly 5 received placebo; per-sample allocation not given. Sampling occurred on day 63 after the first vaccine or placebo injection. V usage is TRBV11-2 and J usage is TRBJ2-5; 10 nucleotides agree with TRBD2. Here the sequenced sample was peripheral blood, taken in a trial of Ad26.COV2.S vaccine versus placebo. The sequence came from a person aged 18-65 years who received the Ad26.COV2.S COVID-19 vaccine or a placebo. CDR3 in amino acids: CASSLGVAGGQETQYF. CDR3 DNA sequence: TGTGCCAGCAGCTTAGGGGTAGCGGGGGGCCAAGAGACCCAGTACTTC. Using reference TRBV11-2 and TRBJ2-5 for the parts outside the CDR3, the full variable domain is EAGVAQSPRYKIIEKRQSVAFWCNPISGHATLYWYQQILGQGPKLLIQFQNNGVVDDSQLPKDRFSAERLKGVDSTLKIQPAKLEDSAVYLCASSLGVAGGQETQYFGPGTRLLVL.